The 20 T cell receptor beta chains below all came from one sample that was sequenced in a study of chemoradiotherapy in HPV16-positive cancers. Generated by immunoSEQ multiplex PCR, the TCRdb table keeps only in-frame clones and is missing some. Among 45,000 to 60,000 clones listed, roughly 90% were seen once. This sample comprised blood, obtained from a patient who underwent chemoradiotherapy. The receptors here all came from a human donor with HPV-associated anogenital cancer.

The rearrangement uses TRBV4-2 and TRBJ1-1; D ambiguous. The V gene lost 1 base and the J gene lost 1 base, with 4 bases spanning the gap. The CDR3 length is 13 residues. Per the germline V gene, CDR1 is LGHNA and CDR2 is YNFKEQ. This CDR3 reads CASSQVGNTEAFF. CDR3 DNA sequence: TGTGCCAGCAGCCAAGTAGGGAACACTGAAGCTTTCTTT.

The rearrangement links TRBV19 to TRBJ2-7; a possible D gene is TRBD2 (5 bases). CDR3 size: 15 residues. Trimming took 5 bases from V and 5 from J, leaving 19 bases between them. Germline V gene data show CDR1 as LNHDA and CDR2 as SQIVND (reference sequence). The CDR3 loop is CASSVSGILRDEQYF. The CDR3 DNA sequence: TGTGCCAGTAGTGTATCCGGGATTTTACGCGACGAGCAGTACTTC.

The rearrangement uses TRBV13 and TRBJ2-3; possibly TRBD1 or TRBD2 for D (5 bases each). Trimming cost V 5 bases and J 2 bases, with 11 bases left between them. The germline gives CDR1 PRHDT, CDR2 FYEKMQ (reference sequence). The CDR3 totals 14 residues. CDR3 protein: CASSGDDVTDTQYF. CDR3 DNA sequence: TGTGCCAGCAGCGGGGACGACGTCACAGATACGCAGTATTTT.

Only one count was recorded for this clone. The CDR3 reads CASSSRTGWGYTF. The CDR3 DNA reads as TGTGCCAGCAGCTCCCGGACAGGGTGGGGCTACACCTTC. V and J are TRBV13 and TRBJ1-2, with 8 bases fitting TRBD1. V lost 4 bases to trimming and J lost 8 bases; unmatched junction nucleotides: 6. Germline CDR1 and CDR2: PRHDT and FYEKMQ (reference sequence). The CDR3 covers 13 residues.

On this clone: This specimen includes other DNA sequences encoding the same CDR3. The chain uses TRBV19 and TRBJ2-3; D uncertain. Germline V gene data show CDR1 as LNHDA and CDR2 as SQIVND (reference sequence). The germline V and J ends were trimmed by 0 bases and 0 bases, with 4 bases remaining between them. The CDR3 length is 14 residues. The CDR3 DNA reads TGTGCCAGTAGTATAGACAGGAGCACAGATACGCAGTATTTT. Protein product: CASSIDRSTDTQYF. Full variable domain (rest looked up from reference TRBV19 and TRBJ2-3): DGGITQSPKYLFRKEGQNVTLSCEQNLNHDAMYWYRQDPGQGLRLIYYSQIVNDFQKGDIAEGYSVSREKKESFPLTVTSAQKNPTAFYLCASSIDRSTDTQYFGPGTRLTVL.

This chain joins TRBV21-1 and TRBJ2-7; TRBD1, the table's D call, was not compared with the DNA. TRBV21-1 is a pseudogene locus. CDR3 length equals 13 residues. CDR3 amino acids: CASSMTGIHEQYF. The CDR3 DNA sequence: TGTGCCAGCAGCATGACAGGGATCCACGAGCAGTACTTC.

The chain couples TRBV7-2 to TRBJ2-3; 14 nucleotides align to TRBD2. Germline CDR1 and CDR2: SGHTA and FQGNSA. Trimming took 5 bases from V and 6 from J; bases not matched to a gene: 7. CDR3 length: 16 residues. In DNA, the CDR3 is TGTGCCAGCAGCCTCCGACTAGCGGGGGGGCGGGATACGCAGTATTTT. Translated, it gives CASSLRLAGGRDTQYF.

The chain joins TRBV9 to TRBJ2-5, with unresolved D. The germline CDR1 and CDR2 sequences are SGDLS and YYNGEE. This CDR3 spans 13 amino acids. V lost 2 bases and J 1 base, leaving 6 bases between the germline ends. This CDR3 reads CASSVHGQETQYF. The DNA for the CDR3 is TGTGCCAGCAGCGTTCACGGCCAAGAGACCCAGTACTTC.

The rearrangement joins TRBV4-2 to TRBJ1-5; no definite D call. The CDR3 is made up of 15 amino acids. CDR1 LGHNA and CDR2 YNFKEQ come from the germline V gene. V was cut by 1 base and J by 6 bases, with 13 bases left in between. CDR3 sequence reads: CASSQGKDFGQPQHF. The CDR3 DNA is TGTGCCAGCAGCCAAGGGAAGGACTTCGGTCAGCCCCAGCATTTT.

This sequence joins TRBV6-7 and TRBJ2-5; maybe TRBD1 (7 bases). The J call may be incorrect, as the DNA end agrees better with TRBJ2-7. TRBV6-7 carries the ORF label, with uncertain function. CDR3 length equals 20 residues. CDR3 coding DNA: TGTGCCAGCAGTTACCAGGGCAGGGGGTATCGCGGGAAAAGCTCCTACGAGCAGTACTTC. Encoded protein: CASSYQGRGYRGKSSYEQYF.

The J gene is TRBJ1-1, the V gene TRBV25-1, with a weak D call TRBD1 (5 bases). This CDR3 has 14 residues. Trimming removed 8 bases at V and 4 bases at J, with 17 bases between. The germline V gene has CDR1 MGHDK and CDR2 SYGVNS. The CDR3 DNA follows: TGTGCCAGCGGAGCCTTAGACAGAGCCACTGAAGCTTTCTTT. This gives the protein CASGALDRATEAFF.

The rearrangement joins TRBV9 to TRBJ2-1, with TRBD1 as a possible D gene (6 bases). The CDR3 spans 15 residues. Trimming cost V 6 bases and J 6 bases, with 19 bases left between them. Germline lookup yields CDR1 SGDLS and CDR2 YYNGEE. The CDR3 coding sequence is TGTGCCAGCACCCGTCTAGTGGGGGCGGGCAATGAGCAGTTCTTC. This gives the protein CASTRLVGAGNEQFF.

V gene TRBV6-1 combines with J gene TRBJ2-5, with a possible D match to TRBD1 (6 bases). V was trimmed by 4 bases and J by 5 bases, leaving 14 bases between them. The germline V gene encodes CDR1 MNHNS and CDR2 SASEGT. The CDR3 runs 14 residues. The CDR3 sequence is CASSGNRAMETQYF. CDR3 in DNA: TGTGCCAGCAGTGGAAACAGGGCGATGGAGACCCAGTACTTC.

V usage is TRBV7-6 and J usage is TRBJ2-7; 8 bases line up with TRBD2. Unmatched junction bases numbered 16, after V lost 7 bases and J lost 5 bases. This CDR3 comprises 16 residues. The germline gives CDR1 SGHVS, CDR2 FNYEAQ. The DNA for the CDR3 is TGTGCCAGCACCCCCCGTCCCAGCGGGAGTCCCCACGAGCAGTACTTC. This translates into CASTPRPSGSPHEQYF.

This chain uses TRBV30 with TRBJ2-5; 7 nucleotides match TRBD2. This CDR3 region has 14 residues. J was trimmed by 5 bases and V by 0 bases; bases with no gene match: 6. Germline CDR1 is GTSNPN and CDR2 is SVGIG (reference sequence). The CDR3 spells CAWSVRAGVETQYF. Written as DNA, the CDR3 is TGTGCCTGGAGTGTACGGGCGGGGGTGGAGACCCAGTACTTC.

V is TRBV27 and J is TRBJ2-7; 7 bases are a match to TRBD1. Trimming removed 7 bases from V and 5 bases from J; junction bases left unmatched: 17. The germline gives CDR1 MNHEY, CDR2 SMNVEV (reference sequence). The CDR3 consists of 16 residues. CDR3 coding DNA: TGTGCCAGCAAATCCGGGACAGTTCTTGTTAACAACGAGCAGTACTTC. As protein: CASKSGTVLVNNEQYF.

This clone was recorded a few times. The chain uses TRBV18 and TRBJ1-6; the D gene is possibly TRBD1 (5 bases). The germline CDR1 and CDR2 sequences are KGHSH and LQKENI. The ends were cut back, 6 bases at V and 13 bases at J, with 16 bases in the middle. CDR3 length equals 13 residues. The CDR3 is CASSPGTLGPLHF. The CDR3 DNA is TGTGCCAGCTCCCCCGGGACCCTGGGCCCCCTCCACTTT.

The V call is TRBV5-4, the J call TRBJ1-2; 8 positions match TRBD1. Germline CDR1 reads SGHNT; CDR2 reads YYREEE (reference sequence). The CDR3 length is 17 residues. V lost 4 bases, J lost 0 bases, and 11 bases stayed unmatched. The CDR3 loop reads CASSLGRGDRSNYGYTF. CDR3 DNA sequence: TGTGCCAGCAGCCTTGGAAGGGGGGACAGGTCTAACTATGGCTACACCTTC.

The chain uses TRBV30 and TRBJ2-2; D not resolved. V gave up 3 bases and J gave up 6 bases, with 8 bases separating them. Germline V gives CDR1 GTSNPN, CDR2 SVGIG (reference sequence). This CDR3 region has 12 residues. CDR3: CAWRRRAGELFF. The CDR3 DNA reads as TGTGCCTGGAGGAGACGGGCCGGGGAGCTGTTTTTT.

The chain employs TRBV19 and TRBJ2-7; a possible D gene is TRBD1 (6 bases). The germline V gene encodes CDR1 LNHDA and CDR2 SQIVND (reference sequence). V was shortened by 5 bases and J by 2 bases, with 13 bases between the two germline ends. This CDR3 is 14 amino acids long. The CDR3 sequence is CASSPSAGAYEQYF. DNA of the CDR3: TGTGCCAGTAGTCCCTCCGCAGGGGCCTACGAGCAGTACTTC. Based on the CDR3 plus reference TRBV19 and TRBJ2-7, the full variable domain is DGGITQSPKYLFRKEGQNVTLSCEQNLNHDAMYWYRQDPGQGLRLIYYSQIVNDFQKGDIAEGYSVSREKKESFPLTVTSAQKNPTAFYLCASSPSAGAYEQYFGPGTRLTVT.